This T cell receptor (beta chain) was profiled in a study of blood T cell repertoires in COVID-19. Generated by immunoSEQ multiplex PCR, the TCRdb table keeps only in-frame clones and is missing some. The table records some 46,000 clones, roughly 87% of them present only once. Trimming removed 0 bases from V and 9 bases from J, with 9 bases in between. The germline CDR1 and CDR2 sequences are LGHNT and FRNRAP. The CDR3 is 13 amino acids. The chain joins TRBV12-5 to TRBJ1-5; D is ambiguous. The specimen sequenced was peripheral blood. This TCR derives from a woman aged 55 to 70 with acute or convalescent COVID-19. The CDR3 nucleotides are TGTGCTAGTGGTTTGGTACTAGGTGGGCCCCAGCATTTT. This sequence encodes CASGLVLGGPQHF.